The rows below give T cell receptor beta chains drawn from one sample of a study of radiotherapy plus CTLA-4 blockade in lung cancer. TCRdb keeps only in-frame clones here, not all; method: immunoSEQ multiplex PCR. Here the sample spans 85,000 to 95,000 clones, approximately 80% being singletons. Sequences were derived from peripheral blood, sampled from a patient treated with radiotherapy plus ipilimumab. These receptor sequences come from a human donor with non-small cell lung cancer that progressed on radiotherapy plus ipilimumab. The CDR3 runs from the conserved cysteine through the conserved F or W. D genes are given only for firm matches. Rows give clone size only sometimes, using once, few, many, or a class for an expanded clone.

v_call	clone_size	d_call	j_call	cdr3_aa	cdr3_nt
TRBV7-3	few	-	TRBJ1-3	CASRGAGNTIYF	TGTGCCAGCAGGGGGGCCGGAAACACCATATATTTT
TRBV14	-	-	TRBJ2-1	CASSQVRQGEQFF	TGTGCCAGCAGCCAAGTCCGCCAGGGTGAGCAGTTCTTC
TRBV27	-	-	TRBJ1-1	CASSSIVNTEAFF	TGTGCCAGCAGCTCGATAGTGAACACTGAAGCTTTCTTT
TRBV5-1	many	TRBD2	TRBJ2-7	CASRPGLAGTYEQYF	TGCGCCAGCAGGCCGGGACTAGCGGGAACCTACGAGCAGTACTTC
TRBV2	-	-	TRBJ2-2	CASSVWTANTGELFF	TGTGCCAGCAGCGTATGGACAGCGAACACCGGGGAGCTGTTTTTT
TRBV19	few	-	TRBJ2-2	CASGELFF	TGTGCCAGTGGGGAGCTGTTTTTT
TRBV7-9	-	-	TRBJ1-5	CASSRAADQPQHF	TGTGCCAGCAGCAGAGCAGCCGATCAGCCCCAGCATTTT
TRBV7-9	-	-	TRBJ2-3	CAARWAGTDTQYF	TGTGCCGCTCGCTGGGCCGGCACAGATACGCAGTATTTT
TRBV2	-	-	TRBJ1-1	CASTMGGGTEAFF	TGTGCCAGCACCATGGGCGGTGGAACTGAAGCTTTCTTT
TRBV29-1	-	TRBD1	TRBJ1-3	CSAGQVSDTIYF	TGCAGCGCCGGACAGGTTTCTGACACCATATATTTT
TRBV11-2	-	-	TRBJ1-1	CASSWGLNTEAFF	TGTGCCAGCAGCTGGGGATTAAACACTGAAGCTTTCTTT
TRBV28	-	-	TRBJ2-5	CASSLRSYQETQYF	TGTGCCAGCAGTTTAAGGTCGTACCAAGAGACCCAGTACTTC
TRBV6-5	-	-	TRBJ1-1	CASRRQSMGNTEAFF	TGTGCCAGCAGGAGGCAGAGCATGGGGAACACTGAAGCTTTCTTT
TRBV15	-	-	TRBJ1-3	CATSRGASGNPSGNTIYF	TGTGCCACCAGCAGAGGGGCTAGTGGGAATCCTTCTGGAAACACCATATATTTT
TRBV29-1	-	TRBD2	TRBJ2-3	CSGSTLAGVDTDTQYF	TGCAGCGGATCAACTTTAGCGGGAGTCGACACAGATACGCAGTATTTT
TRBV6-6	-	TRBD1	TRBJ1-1	CASTLYRGQQGTEAFF	TGTGCCAGCACCTTGTACAGGGGGCAGCAGGGCACTGAAGCTTTCTTT
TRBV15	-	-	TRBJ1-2	CATSRGTKQGGGYTF	TGTGCCACCAGCAGAGGCACAAAACAGGGAGGAGGCTACACCTTC
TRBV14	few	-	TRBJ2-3	CASSQEAGTTQYF	TGTGCCAGCAGCCAGGAAGCAGGCACCACGCAGTATTTT
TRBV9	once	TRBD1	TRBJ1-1	CASSGGQGAAPEAFF	TGTGCCAGCAGCGGAGGACAGGGGGCCGCCCCTGAAGCTTTCTTT
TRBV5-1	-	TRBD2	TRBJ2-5	CASSYVVGEGETQYF	TGCGCCAGCAGCTACGTCGTAGGGGAGGGAGAGACCCAGTACTTC
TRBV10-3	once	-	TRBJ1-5	CAIRGDSNQPQHF	TGTGCCATCAGGGGAGATAGCAATCAGCCCCAGCATTTT
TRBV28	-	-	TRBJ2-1	CASSSPPTDYNEQFF	TGTGCCAGCAGTTCCCCCCCGACAGACTACAATGAGCAGTTCTTC
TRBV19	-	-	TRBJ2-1	CASNRAAPYNEQFF	TGTGCCAGTAATCGGGCGGCCCCTTACAATGAGCAGTTCTTC
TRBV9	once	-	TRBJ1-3	CASSAAGQASGNTIYF	TGTGCCAGCAGCGCCGCCGGGCAGGCGTCTGGAAACACCATATATTTT